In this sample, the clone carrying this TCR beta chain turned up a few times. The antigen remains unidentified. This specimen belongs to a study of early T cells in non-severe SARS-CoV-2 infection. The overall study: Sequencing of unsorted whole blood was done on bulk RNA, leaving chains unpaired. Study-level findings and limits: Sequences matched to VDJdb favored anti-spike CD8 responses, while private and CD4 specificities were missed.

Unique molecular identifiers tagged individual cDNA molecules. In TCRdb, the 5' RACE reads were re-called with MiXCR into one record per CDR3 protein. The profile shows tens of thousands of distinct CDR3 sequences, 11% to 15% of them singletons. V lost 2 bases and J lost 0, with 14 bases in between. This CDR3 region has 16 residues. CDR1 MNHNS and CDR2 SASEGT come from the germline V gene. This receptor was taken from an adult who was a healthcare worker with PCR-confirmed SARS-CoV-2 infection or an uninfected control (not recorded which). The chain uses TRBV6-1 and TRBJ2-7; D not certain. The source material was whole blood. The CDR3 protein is CASSESFSRPSYEQYF. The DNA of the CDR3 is TGTGCCAGCAGTGAATCATTCTCTCGCCCCTCCTACGAGCAGTACTTC.